This T cell receptor beta chain appears in the sequencing data of a study of Ad26.COV2.S vaccination and SARS-CoV-2 variants. Study-level results: The TCR-based breadth and depth measures might underestimate overall T cell responses. The breadth of spike-specific CD8+ and CD4+ T cell responses after vaccination was reportedly substantial.

The treatment: over 15 received Ad26.COV2.S at low or high dose, single or two shots; five or six received placebo; per-sample allocation not given. Sample collection was performed on day 63 after the first vaccine or placebo injection. Spike of the Wuhan-strain SARS-CoV-2 was expressed by an Ad26 vector, which formed the vaccine. Method: immunoSEQ multiplex PCR; TCRdb's copy keeps in-frame clones and lacks some. This table has 300,000 to 350,000 clones, 80% to 90% appearing once. CDR3 length: 16 residues. In the case of this clone: Its antigen is not known.

The sequence was obtained from a person aged 18 to 59 who received the Ad26.COV2.S COVID-19 vaccine or a placebo. Here the sequenced sample was peripheral blood, taken in a trial of Ad26.COV2.S vaccine versus placebo. This chain links TRBV21-1 with TRBJ2-7. TRBV21-1 is an annotated pseudogene. The CDR3 nucleotides read TGTGCCAGCAGCAAAGATGAGACCGGGACCCCCTACGAGCAGTACTTC. It specifies CASSKDETGTPYEQYF.